This T cell receptor beta chain was sequenced in a study of spatial heterogeneity in lung cancer. At the level of the study: Detection of beta-chain sequences consistently exceeded that of alpha-chain sequences.

TCRdb re-analysed the 5' RACE reads in MiXCR, keeping a single row per CDR3 protein. The profile shows about 120,000 distinct CDR3 sequences, more than 9% of them singletons. Germline CDR1 and CDR2: SNHLY and FYNNEI. With V trimmed by 6 bases and J by 1 base, 7 bases remained unmatched. CDR3 size: 15 residues. The time point here: blood at routine non-recurrence follow-up after resection. Whole RNA from tumor, nontumor lung or frozen PBMC was sequenced unsorted. The TCR comes from a male donor with early-stage non-small cell lung cancer. The material sequenced was PBMCs, taken at follow-up. The genes are TRBV2 and TRBJ1-2; 8 bases line up with TRBD1. The CDR3 DNA follows: TGTGCCAGCAGAGAACAGGGGGGGATTAACTATGGCTACACCTTC. It is translated as CASREQGGINYGYTF.